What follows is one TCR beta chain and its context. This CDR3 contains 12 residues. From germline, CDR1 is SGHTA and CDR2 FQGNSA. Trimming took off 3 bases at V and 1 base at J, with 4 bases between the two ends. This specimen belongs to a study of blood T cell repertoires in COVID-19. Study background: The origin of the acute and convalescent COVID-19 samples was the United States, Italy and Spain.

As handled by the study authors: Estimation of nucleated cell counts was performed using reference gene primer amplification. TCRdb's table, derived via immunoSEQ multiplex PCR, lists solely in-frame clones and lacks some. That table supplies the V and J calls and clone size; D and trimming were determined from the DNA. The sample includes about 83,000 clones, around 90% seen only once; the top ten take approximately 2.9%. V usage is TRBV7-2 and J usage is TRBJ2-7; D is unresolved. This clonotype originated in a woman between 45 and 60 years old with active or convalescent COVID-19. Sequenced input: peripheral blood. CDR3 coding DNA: TGTGCCAGCAGCTTTATTTCCTACGAGCAGTACTTC. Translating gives CASSFISYEQYF.